One sample yielded the 23 T cell receptor beta chains listed below, sequenced in a study of blood T cell repertoires in COVID-19. Clones were sequenced by immunoSEQ multiplex PCR, and TCRdb holds only the in-frame ones, with some missing. The sample records around 160,000 clones, about 86% being singletons. The specimen was peripheral blood. The source is a woman of 80 years or more with acute or convalescent COVID-19.

This rearrangement joins TRBV6-6 to TRBJ2-2, with 11 bases matching TRBD2. From germline, CDR1 is MNHNY and CDR2 SVGAGI (reference sequence). The CDR3 extends over 15 amino acids. The J segment lost 3 bases and the V segment lost 6 bases, leaving 3 bases of the junction unmatched. CDR3: CASSLAGGDTGELFF. The CDR3 nucleotides are TGTGCCAGCAGCCTAGCGGGAGGCGACACCGGGGAGCTGTTTTTT.

V is TRBV5-6 and J is TRBJ1-4; D not resolved. This CDR3 contains 12 residues. In germline, CDR1 is SGHDT, CDR2 YYEEEE. The V end was cut by 0 bases, the J end by 10 bases, with 7 bases between. The CDR3 loop reads CASSLGPGKLFF. The CDR3 DNA reads TGTGCCAGCAGCTTGGGGCCGGGAAAACTGTTTTTT. Looking up the rest from reference TRBV5-6 and TRBJ1-4 gives the full variable domain: DAGVTQSPTHLIKTRGQQVTLRCSPKSGHDTVSWYQQALGQGPQFIFQYYEEEERQRGNFPDRFSGHQFPNYSSELNVNALLLGDSALYLCASSLGPGKLFFGSGTQLSVL.

The chain has TRBV5-4 and TRBJ2-1; 10 positions match TRBD2. Germline loops: CDR1 SGHNT, CDR2 YYREEE (reference sequence). With 1 base clipped from V and 8 bases from J, the junction kept 18 bases outside the gene matches. This CDR3 region has 19 residues. CDR3 coding DNA: TGTGCCAGCAGCTTGTCCACCCTAGCGGGAGTTCGCTTTCTTCATGAGCAGTTCTTC. Encoded protein: CASSLSTLAGVRFLHEQFF.

V and J are TRBV4-3 and TRBJ1-2, with D maybe TRBD1 (5 bases). Trimming pared 1 base from V and 4 bases from J, leaving 13 bases between. CDR3 length: 15 residues. The V gene's germline CDR1 is LGHNA and CDR2 YSLEER. CDR3 bases: TGCGCCAGCAGCCAAGGGGGGGATATCGGCTATGGCTACACCTTC. This codes for CASSQGGDIGYGYTF.

The chain links TRBV19 to TRBJ2-7, with D possibly TRBD2 on 6 matching bases. Deletions cut 5 bases from V and 1 base from J, with 9 bases between. The CDR3 loop spans 13 amino acids. Germline CDR1 reads LNHDA; CDR2 reads SQIVND (reference sequence). As DNA, the CDR3 is TGTGCCAGTAGTTTCGGGGGTTCCTACGAGCAGTACTTC. It codes for CASSFGGSYEQYF.

Points on this clone: At one of its ends the junction is not consistent with the germline gene, which may arise from a read error. The chain recombines TRBV7-2 with TRBJ1-3; 7 bases agree with TRBD1. The germline gives CDR1 SGHTA, CDR2 FQGNSA. This CDR3 contains 16 residues. The CDR3 coding sequence is TGTGCCAGCAGCACCCGGGACAGAAGCTCTGGCAACACCATATATTTT. Translating it yields CASSTRDRSSGNTIYF.

The chain has TRBV29-1 and TRBJ2-3; 7 bases agree with TRBD2. CDR1 is SQVTM and CDR2 is ANQGSEA in the germline V gene. V was pared by 1 base and J by 0 bases, with 1 base of the junction left unmatched. The CDR3 has 14 amino acids. The CDR3 region is CSVEGGGSTDTQYF. The CDR3 DNA is TGCAGCGTTGAAGGGGGGGGGAGCACAGATACGCAGTATTTT.

CDR3 sequence: CASSYGPEGSNEQFF. CDR3 bases: TGTGCCAGCAGTTATGGCCCAGAGGGATCCAATGAGCAGTTCTTC. The rearrangement joins TRBV6-2 or TRBV6-3 to TRBJ2-1; a weak D match, TRBD2 (5 bases). Trimming removed 3 bases from V and 6 bases from J, with 15 bases in between. The CDR3 is 15 amino acids. CDR1 and CDR2 (germline): MNHEY, SVGEGT.

This clone was counted between two and nine times. V and J are TRBV5-1 and TRBJ1-6, with 7 bases aligning to TRBD1. CDR3 length: 14 amino acids. Germline V gene sequence: CDR1 SGHRS, CDR2 YFSETQ. J gave up 8 bases and V 1 base, and 3 bases lay outside the gene matches. CDR3: CASSLRQGDSPLHF. The CDR3 DNA follows: TGCGCCAGCAGCTTGAGACAGGGTGATTCACCCCTCCACTTT.

The rearrangement uses TRBV5-4 and TRBJ2-7, with D possibly matching TRBD2 (6 bases). V was trimmed by 1 base and J by 6 bases, leaving 20 bases between them. The germline gives CDR1 SGHNT, CDR2 YYREEE (reference sequence). CDR3 length: 16 residues. This chain's CDR3 is CASSLRWRDCGIEQYF. CDR3 coding DNA: TGTGCCAGCAGCTTGCGATGGCGGGACTGTGGTATCGAGCAGTACTTC.

V and J are TRBV18 and TRBJ1-4, with 8 bases lining up with TRBD1. The V gene end was trimmed by 3 bases and the J gene end by 8 bases; junction bases not matched to a gene: 5. CDR1 and CDR2 (germline): KGHSH, LQKENI. The CDR3 runs to 14 residues. The CDR3 here is CASSPLDRAEKLFF. The DNA of the CDR3 is TGTGCCAGCTCACCGTTGGACAGGGCGGAAAAACTGTTTTTT.

This clone was observed a handful of times. The chain's CDR3 is CASSQGTRNTEAFF. Written as DNA, the CDR3 is TGCGCCAGCAGCCAAGGAACCAGGAACACTGAAGCTTTCTTT. This chain links TRBV4-3 with TRBJ1-1; D gene uncertain. V was trimmed by 1 base and J by 1 base, leaving 7 bases between them. The V gene's germline CDR1 is LGHNA and CDR2 YSLEER. The CDR3 is 14 residues long.

The chain is built from TRBV30 and TRBJ2-1; D is uncertain. This CDR3 is 10 amino acids long. From germline, CDR1 is GTSNPN and CDR2 SVGIG (reference sequence). Trimming pared 7 bases from V and 3 bases from J, leaving 4 bases between. CDR3 sequence (DNA): TGTGCCTTTAACTACAATGAGCAGTTCTTC. It translates to CAFNYNEQFF.

The chain joins TRBV28 to TRBJ2-2, with D perhaps matching TRBD1 (7 bases). The CDR3 consists of 19 residues. V lost 4 bases, J lost 4 bases, and 25 bases lay in between. Looked up from germline, CDR1 is MDHEN and CDR2 is SYDVKM. CDR3 amino acids: CASSSQGGVPVWSTGELFF. The CDR3 coding sequence is TGTGCCAGCAGTTCGCAGGGGGGTGTCCCGGTCTGGAGCACCGGGGAGCTGTTTTTT. Combining the CDR3 with reference TRBV28 and TRBJ2-2 gives the whole variable domain DVKVTQSSRYLVKRTGEKVFLECVQDMDHENMFWYRQDPGLGLRLIYFSYDVKMKEKGDIPEGYSVSREKKERFSLILESASTNQTSMYLCASSSQGGVPVWSTGELFFGEGSRLTVL.

The genes are TRBV28 and TRBJ1-2; TRBD1 agrees at 9 bases. The CDR3 runs 15 residues. CDR1 and CDR2 (germline): MDHEN, SYDVKM. The trim removed 6 bases at V and 7 bases at J, leaving 12 bases unmatched. The CDR3 loop is CASREQGAPRFGYTF. The CDR3 coding sequence is TGTGCCAGCAGAGAACAGGGGGCACCTAGGTTTGGCTACACCTTC.

This chain uses TRBV5-1 with TRBJ2-3; the D gene is possibly TRBD1 (5 bases). V shed 3 bases and J shed 0 bases, with 8 bases lying between them. This CDR3 contains 14 residues. Germline V gene data show CDR1 as SGHRS and CDR2 as YFSETQ. The DNA for the CDR3 is TGCGCCAGCAGCTCAAGGGGCAGCACAGATACGCAGTATTTT. Its translation is CASSSRGSTDTQYF.

Here the CDR3 reads CASSARQASGNTIYF. The CDR3 bases are TGTGCCAGCAGCGCCAGACAGGCCTCTGGAAACACCATATATTTT. The chain carries TRBV7-2 and TRBJ1-3, with D possibly TRBD1 on 6 matching bases. This CDR3 is built from 15 residues. The ends were cut back, 5 bases at V and 0 bases at J, with 11 bases in the middle. Per germline, CDR1 SGHTA and CDR2 FQGNSA.

This sequence joins TRBV7-9 and TRBJ1-4, with a possible D match to TRBD1 (5 bases). The V end lost 3 bases, the J end lost 5 bases, and 16 bases lay between the germline ends. The CDR3 spans 16 residues. The germline CDR1 and CDR2 sequences are SEHNR and FQNEAQ (reference sequence). Here the CDR3 reads CASSFHLGRRNEKLFF. Written as DNA, the CDR3 is TGTGCCAGCAGCTTTCACTTGGGGCGCCGGAATGAAAAACTGTTTTTT.

The rearrangement links TRBV14 to TRBJ2-2, with a possible D match to TRBD2 (5 bases). V lost 4 bases and J lost 10, with 13 bases in between. Germline loops: CDR1 SGHDN, CDR2 FVKESK. The CDR3 spans 13 residues. As DNA, the CDR3 is TGTGCCAGCAGCCGGACGATGAGGGTGGAGCTGTTTTTT. This sequence encodes CASSRTMRVELFF. Looking up the rest from reference TRBV14 and TRBJ2-2 gives the full variable domain: EAGVTQFPSHSVIEKGQTVTLRCDPISGHDNLYWYRRVMGKEIKFLLHFVKESKQDESGMPNNRFLAERTGGTYSTLKVQPAELEDSGVYFCASSRTMRVELFFGEGSRLTVL.

V is TRBV9 and J is TRBJ2-5; 12 bases align to TRBD2. Germline loops: CDR1 SGDLS, CDR2 YYNGEE. The ends lost 3 bases at V and 4 bases at J; junction bases unmatched: 7. The CDR3 runs 16 residues. The CDR3 here is CASSAEPGLAGETQYF. The CDR3 nucleotides read TGTGCCAGCAGCGCAGAACCGGGACTAGCGGGAGAGACCCAGTACTTC.

The chain links TRBV28 to TRBJ2-5; 14 bases are shared with TRBD2. Germline assignment: CDR1 MDHEN and CDR2 SYDVKM. V dropped 5 bases and J dropped 0; count of bases not matched to a gene: 5. The CDR3 length is 17 residues. CDR3 in amino acids: CASSGLAGGLYQETQYF. Written as DNA, the CDR3 is TGTGCCAGCAGTGGACTAGCGGGGGGCCTTTACCAAGAGACCCAGTACTTC.

This chain connects TRBV24-1 to TRBJ2-7; TRBD1 aligns across 9 bases. The CDR3 spans 14 residues. V shed 4 bases, J shed 3 bases, and the junction held 3 bases outside the gene matches. Germline V CDR1 and CDR2: KGHDR, SFDVKD. CDR3 amino acids: CATSDPGQGYEQYF. CDR3 nucleotides: TGTGCCACCAGTGACCCGGGACAGGGCTACGAGCAGTACTTC.

V usage is TRBV5-1 and J usage is TRBJ2-5, with D possibly being TRBD2 (5 bases). CDR1 is SGHRS, CDR2 YFSETQ, per germline. V lost 6 bases and J lost 4, with 22 bases in between. The CDR3 consists of 16 residues. The CDR3 here is CASTPVFEGSPETQYF. Here the CDR3 DNA reads TGCGCCAGCACCCCGGTATTCGAGGGCAGCCCAGAGACCCAGTACTTC.